Below, 3 T cell receptor beta chains from the same sample are listed, as sequenced in a study of CD8 T cells in ankylosing spondylitis. TCRdb ran MiXCR on the 5' RACE reads and lists one entry per CDR3 protein. Of more than 150,000 distinct CDR3 sequences listed, about 18% are singletons. The sequenced sample consisted of blood, either unsorted or a sorted T cell fraction (not recorded which). These receptors were obtained from a male donor under 30 with ankylosing spondylitis or in good health (not recorded which).

This clonotype was counted at least ten times. The V call is TRBV7-3, the J call TRBJ2-1; 7 nucleotides align to TRBD2. V lost 4 bases, J lost 9 bases, and 9 bases stayed unmatched. The germline V gene has CDR1 SGHTA and CDR2 FQGTGA. The CDR3 covers 14 residues. The CDR3 protein is CASSYQGGSIEQFF. The CDR3 DNA follows: TGTGCCAGCAGCTATCAGGGCGGGAGCATTGAGCAGTTCTTC.

This clonotype was seen repeatedly, ten times or more. The chain carries TRBV27 and TRBJ2-7, with 8 bases aligning to TRBD2. This CDR3 is 15 amino acids long. J lost 3 bases, V lost 5 bases, and 9 bases had no gene match. Germline CDR1 is MNHEY and CDR2 is SMNVEV (reference sequence). In DNA form, the CDR3 reads TGTGCCAGCAGTACCCTTAGCGGGAAAAGCTACGAGCAGTACTTC. This codes for CASSTLSGKSYEQYF.

This clonotype was counted many times. The chain employs TRBV7-8 and TRBJ2-7; TRBD1 agrees at 9 bases. The germline V gene encodes CDR1 SGHVS and CDR2 FQNEAQ. The CDR3 is 13 residues long. V dropped 5 bases and J dropped 9; count of bases not matched to a gene: 8. CDR3 sequence: CASSPPGQGVQYV. The CDR3 coding sequence is TGTGCCAGCAGCCCTCCGGGACAGGGTGTGCAGTACGTC.